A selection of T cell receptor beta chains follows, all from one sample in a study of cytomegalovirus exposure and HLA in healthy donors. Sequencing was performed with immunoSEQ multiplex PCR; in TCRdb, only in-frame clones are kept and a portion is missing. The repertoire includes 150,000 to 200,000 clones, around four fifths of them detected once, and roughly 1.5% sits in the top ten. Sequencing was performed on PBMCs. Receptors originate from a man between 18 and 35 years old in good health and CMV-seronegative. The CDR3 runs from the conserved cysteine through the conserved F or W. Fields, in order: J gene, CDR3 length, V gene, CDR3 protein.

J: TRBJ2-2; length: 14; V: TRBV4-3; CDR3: CASRGQSHTGELFF
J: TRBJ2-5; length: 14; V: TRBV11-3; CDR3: CASSLGGFGETQYF
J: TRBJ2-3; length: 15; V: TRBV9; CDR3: CASTQGGGVTDTQYF
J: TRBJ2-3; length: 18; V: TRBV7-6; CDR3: CASSSAGGLAGAEDTQYF
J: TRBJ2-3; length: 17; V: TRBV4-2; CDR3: CASSRELAGSEGDTQYF
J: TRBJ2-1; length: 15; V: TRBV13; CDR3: CASSSDRAFYNEQFF
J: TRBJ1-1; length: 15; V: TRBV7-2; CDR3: CASSLGGLGGSKAFF
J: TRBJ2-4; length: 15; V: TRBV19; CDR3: CASSIVGESGNIQYF
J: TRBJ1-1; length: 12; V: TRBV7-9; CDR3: CASSLSRGLAFF
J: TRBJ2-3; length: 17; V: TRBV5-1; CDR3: CASSPSSSGRYTDTQYF
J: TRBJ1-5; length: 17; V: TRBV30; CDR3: CAWSVQGIGLHNQPQHF
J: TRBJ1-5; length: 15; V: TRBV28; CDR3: CASSLLRGGSQPQHF
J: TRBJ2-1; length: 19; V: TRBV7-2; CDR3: CASSLGEQRGGASYNEQFF
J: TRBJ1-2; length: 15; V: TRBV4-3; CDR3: CASSQDRGAEDGYTF
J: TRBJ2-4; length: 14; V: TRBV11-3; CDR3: CASSLREAKNIQYF
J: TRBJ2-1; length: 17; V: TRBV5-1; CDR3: CASSFGTSGSKYNEQFF
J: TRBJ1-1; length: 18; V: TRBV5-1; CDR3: CASSLEGGGAVDGTEAFF
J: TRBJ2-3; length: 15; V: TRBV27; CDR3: CASSPLAGGLDTQYF
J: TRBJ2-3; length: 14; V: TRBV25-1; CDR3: CASSEWGLADTQYF
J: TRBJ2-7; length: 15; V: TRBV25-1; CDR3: CASSRASLSSYEQYF
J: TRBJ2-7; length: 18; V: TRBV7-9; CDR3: CASSATGTEPGWGDEQYF
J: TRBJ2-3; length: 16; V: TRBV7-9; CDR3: CASSFGLGGKTDTQYF
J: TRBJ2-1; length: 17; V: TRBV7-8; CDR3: CASSFSGLAGGYNEQFF
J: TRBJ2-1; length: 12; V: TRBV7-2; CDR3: CASSPGQTEQFF
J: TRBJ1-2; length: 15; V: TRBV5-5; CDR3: CASSLRGGSDYGYTF
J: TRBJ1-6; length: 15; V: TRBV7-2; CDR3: CASSLDLTPGSPLHF
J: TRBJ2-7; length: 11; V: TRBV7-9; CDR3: CASRGVYEQYF
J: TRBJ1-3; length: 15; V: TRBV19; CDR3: CASSGGQFFGNTIYF
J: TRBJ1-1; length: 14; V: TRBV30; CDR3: CAWSRDSLNTEAFF
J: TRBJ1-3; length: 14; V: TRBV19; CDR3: CASSQGRGGNTIYF
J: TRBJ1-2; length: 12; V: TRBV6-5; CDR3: CASTNGGYGYTF
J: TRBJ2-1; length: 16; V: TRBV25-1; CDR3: CASSDLRVLTYNEQFF
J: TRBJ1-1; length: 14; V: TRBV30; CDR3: CAWSVWGVNTEAFF
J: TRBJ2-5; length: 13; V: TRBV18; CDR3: CASSPRLQETQYF
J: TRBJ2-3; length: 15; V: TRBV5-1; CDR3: CASSLGRGGPDTQYF
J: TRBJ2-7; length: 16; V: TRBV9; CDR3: CASSPTAGGLTYEQYF
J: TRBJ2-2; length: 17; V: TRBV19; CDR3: CASRLASGSANTGELFF
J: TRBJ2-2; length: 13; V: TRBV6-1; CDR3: CASSATDTGELFF
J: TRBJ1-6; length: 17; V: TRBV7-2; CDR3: CASSPSQGNSYNSPLHF
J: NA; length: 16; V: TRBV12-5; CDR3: CASGFIAGTGVYEQYF
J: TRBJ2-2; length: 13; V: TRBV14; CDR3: CASSPWRSGELFF
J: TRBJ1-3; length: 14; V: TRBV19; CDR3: CASSSPTGKGTIYF
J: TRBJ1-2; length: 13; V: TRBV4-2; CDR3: CASSHGEVNGYTF
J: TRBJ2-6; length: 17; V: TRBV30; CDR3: CAWRPQGPTRSANVLTF
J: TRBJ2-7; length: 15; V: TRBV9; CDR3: CASSVEGAGDYEQYF
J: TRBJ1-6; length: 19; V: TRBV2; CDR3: CASSPSGTGAFFSNSPLHF
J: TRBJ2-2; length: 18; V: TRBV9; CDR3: CASSVEVGWGRNTGELFF